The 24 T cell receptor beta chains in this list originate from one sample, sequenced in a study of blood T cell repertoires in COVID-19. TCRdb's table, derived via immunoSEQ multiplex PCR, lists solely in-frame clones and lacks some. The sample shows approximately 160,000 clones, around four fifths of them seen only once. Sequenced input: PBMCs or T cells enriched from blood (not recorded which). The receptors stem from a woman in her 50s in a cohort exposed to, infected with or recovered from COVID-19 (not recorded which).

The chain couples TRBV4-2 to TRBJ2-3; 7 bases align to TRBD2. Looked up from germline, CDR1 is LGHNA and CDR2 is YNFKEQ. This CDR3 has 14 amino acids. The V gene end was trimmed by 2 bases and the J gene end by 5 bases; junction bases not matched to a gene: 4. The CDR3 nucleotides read TGTGCCAGCAGCCAATATACTAGCGAAGATACGCAGTATTTT. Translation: CASSQYTSEDTQYF.

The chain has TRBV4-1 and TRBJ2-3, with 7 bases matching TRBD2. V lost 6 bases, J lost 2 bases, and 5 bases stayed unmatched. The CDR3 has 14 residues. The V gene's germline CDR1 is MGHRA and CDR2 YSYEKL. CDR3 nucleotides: TGCGCCAGCAGTTCACTAGCGAACACAGATACGCAGTATTTT. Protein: CASSSLANTDTQYF.

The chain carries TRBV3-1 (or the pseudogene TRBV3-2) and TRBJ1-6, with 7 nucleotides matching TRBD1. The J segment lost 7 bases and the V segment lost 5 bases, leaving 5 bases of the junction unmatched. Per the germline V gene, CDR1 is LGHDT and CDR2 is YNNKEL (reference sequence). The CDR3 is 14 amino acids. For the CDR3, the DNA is TGTGCCAGCAGCAACAGGGGCGGGAATTCACCCCTCCACTTT. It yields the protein CASSNRGGNSPLHF.

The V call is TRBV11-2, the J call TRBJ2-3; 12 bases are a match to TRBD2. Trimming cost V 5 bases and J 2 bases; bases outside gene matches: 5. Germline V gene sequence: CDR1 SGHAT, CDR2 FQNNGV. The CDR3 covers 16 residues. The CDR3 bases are TGTGCCAGCAGCGTTACTAGCGGGAGGAACACAGATACGCAGTATTTT. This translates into CASSVTSGRNTDTQYF. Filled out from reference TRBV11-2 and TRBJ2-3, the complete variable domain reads EAGVAQSPRYKIIEKRQSVAFWCNPISGHATLYWYQQILGQGPKLLIQFQNNGVVDDSQLPKDRFSAERLKGVDSTLKIQPAKLEDSAVYLCASSVTSGRNTDTQYFGPGTRLTVL.

The CDR3: CASSLGTGWAYEQYF. The CDR3 nucleotides read TGCGCCAGCAGCCTCGGGACAGGGTGGGCCTACGAGCAGTACTTC. The V call is TRBV5-1, the J call TRBJ2-7; TRBD1 agrees at 9 bases. Trimming removed 4 bases from V and 2 bases from J; junction bases left unmatched: 7. Germline values: CDR1 SGHRS, CDR2 YFSETQ. This CDR3 contains 15 residues.

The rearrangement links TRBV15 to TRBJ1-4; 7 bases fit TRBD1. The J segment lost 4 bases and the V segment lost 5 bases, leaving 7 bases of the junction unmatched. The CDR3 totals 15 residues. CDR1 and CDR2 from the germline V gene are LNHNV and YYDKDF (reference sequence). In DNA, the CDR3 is TGTGCCACCAGCGCGAGACAGGGATTTAATGAAAAACTGTTTTTT. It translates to CATSARQGFNEKLFF.

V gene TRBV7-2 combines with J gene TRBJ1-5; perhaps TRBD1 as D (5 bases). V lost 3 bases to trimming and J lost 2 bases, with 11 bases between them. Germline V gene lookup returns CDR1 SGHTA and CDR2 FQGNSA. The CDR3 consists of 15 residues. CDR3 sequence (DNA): TGTGCCAGCAGCTTTTCCGGACAAGGCAATCAGCCCCAGCATTTT. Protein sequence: CASSFSGQGNQPQHF.

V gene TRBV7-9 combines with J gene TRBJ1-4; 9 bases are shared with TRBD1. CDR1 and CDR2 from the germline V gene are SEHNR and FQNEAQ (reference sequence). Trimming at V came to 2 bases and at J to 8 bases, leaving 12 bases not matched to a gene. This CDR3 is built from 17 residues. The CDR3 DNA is TGTGCCAGCAGCTTACATAGCTGGGACAGGGTTGGAGAAAAACTGTTTTTT. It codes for CASSLHSWDRVGEKLFF.

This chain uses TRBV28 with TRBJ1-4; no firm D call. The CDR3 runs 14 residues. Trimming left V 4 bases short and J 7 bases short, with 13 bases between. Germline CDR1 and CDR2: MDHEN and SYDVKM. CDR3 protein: CASSSQARGEKLFF. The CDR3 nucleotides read TGTGCCAGCAGTTCTCAGGCCCGGGGTGAAAAACTGTTTTTT.

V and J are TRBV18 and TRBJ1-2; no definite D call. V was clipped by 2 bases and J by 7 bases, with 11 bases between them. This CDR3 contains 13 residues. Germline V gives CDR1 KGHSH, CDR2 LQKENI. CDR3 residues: CASSPTDFGGYTF. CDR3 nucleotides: TGTGCCAGCTCACCAACAGATTTCGGTGGCTACACCTTC. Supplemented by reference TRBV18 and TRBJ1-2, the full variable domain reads NAGVMQNPRHLVRRRGQEARLRCSPMKGHSHVYWYRQLPEEGLKFMVYLQKENIIDESGMPKERFSAEFPKEGPSILRIQQVVRGDSAAYFCASSPTDFGGYTFGSGTRLTVV.

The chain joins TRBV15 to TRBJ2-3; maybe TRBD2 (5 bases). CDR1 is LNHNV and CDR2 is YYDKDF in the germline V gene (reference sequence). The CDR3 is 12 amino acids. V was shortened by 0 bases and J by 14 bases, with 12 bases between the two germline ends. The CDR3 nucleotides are TGTGCCACCAGCAGAGAAGGGCAAGAGGGGTATTTT. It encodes CATSREGQEGYF.

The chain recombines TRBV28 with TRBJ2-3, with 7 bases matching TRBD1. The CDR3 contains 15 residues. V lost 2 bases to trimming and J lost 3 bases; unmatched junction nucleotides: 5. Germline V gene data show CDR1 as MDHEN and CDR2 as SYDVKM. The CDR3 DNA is TGTGCCAGCAGTTTACCCGGACAGGAGACAGATACGCAGTATTTT. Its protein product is CASSLPGQETDTQYF. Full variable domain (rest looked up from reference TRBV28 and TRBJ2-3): DVKVTQSSRYLVKRTGEKVFLECVQDMDHENMFWYRQDPGLGLRLIYFSYDVKMKEKGDIPEGYSVSREKKERFSLILESASTNQTSMYLCASSLPGQETDTQYFGPGTRLTVL.

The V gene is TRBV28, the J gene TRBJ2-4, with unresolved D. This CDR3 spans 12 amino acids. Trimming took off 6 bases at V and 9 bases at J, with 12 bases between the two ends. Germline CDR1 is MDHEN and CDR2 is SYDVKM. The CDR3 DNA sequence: TGTGCCAGCAGCGCCCGATTGAGCATTCAGTACTTC. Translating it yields CASSARLSIQYF.

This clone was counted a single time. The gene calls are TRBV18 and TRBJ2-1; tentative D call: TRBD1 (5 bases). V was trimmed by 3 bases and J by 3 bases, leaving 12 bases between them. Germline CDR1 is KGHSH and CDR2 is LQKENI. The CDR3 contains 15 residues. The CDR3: CASSPPWGSYNEQFF. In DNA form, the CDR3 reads TGTGCCAGCTCACCTCCTTGGGGCAGCTACAATGAGCAGTTCTTC.

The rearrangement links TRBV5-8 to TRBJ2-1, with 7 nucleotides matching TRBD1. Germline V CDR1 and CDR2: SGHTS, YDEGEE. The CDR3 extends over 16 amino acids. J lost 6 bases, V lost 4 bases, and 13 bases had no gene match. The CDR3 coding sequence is TGTGCCAGCAGCCTTTCTCCGGGACAGAGAGGCAATGAGCAGTTCTTC. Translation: CASSLSPGQRGNEQFF.

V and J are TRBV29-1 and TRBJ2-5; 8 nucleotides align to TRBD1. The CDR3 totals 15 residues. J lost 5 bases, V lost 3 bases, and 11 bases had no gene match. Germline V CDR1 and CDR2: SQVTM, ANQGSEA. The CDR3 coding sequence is TGCAGCGTTGAGGTTGGGCAGGGGGCTGGGGAGACCCAGTACTTC. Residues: CSVEVGQGAGETQYF.

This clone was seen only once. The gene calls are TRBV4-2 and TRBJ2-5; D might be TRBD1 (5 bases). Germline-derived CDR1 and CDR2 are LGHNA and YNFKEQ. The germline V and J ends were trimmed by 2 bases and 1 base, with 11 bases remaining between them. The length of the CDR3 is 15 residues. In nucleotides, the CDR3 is TGTGCCAGCAGCCAACATACAGGAAGCCAAGAGACCCAGTACTTC. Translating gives CASSQHTGSQETQYF.

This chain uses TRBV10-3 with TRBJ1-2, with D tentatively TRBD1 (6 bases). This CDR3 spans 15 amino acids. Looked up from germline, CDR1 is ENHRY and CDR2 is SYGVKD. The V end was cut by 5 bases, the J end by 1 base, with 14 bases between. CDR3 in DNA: TGTGCCATCAGTTACGACCGGGGACATAACTATGGCTACACCTTC. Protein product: CAISYDRGHNYGYTF.

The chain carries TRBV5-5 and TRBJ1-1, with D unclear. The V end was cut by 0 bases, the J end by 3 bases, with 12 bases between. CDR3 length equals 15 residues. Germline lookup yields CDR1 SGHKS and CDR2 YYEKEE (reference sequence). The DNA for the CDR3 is TGTGCCAGCAGCTTGGATTCGCGGCGGGACACTGAAGCTTTCTTT. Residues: CASSLDSRRDTEAFF.

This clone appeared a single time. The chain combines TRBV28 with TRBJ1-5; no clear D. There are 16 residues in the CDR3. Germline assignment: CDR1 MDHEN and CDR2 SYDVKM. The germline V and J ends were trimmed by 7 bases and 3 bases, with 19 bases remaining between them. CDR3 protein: CASTTRRVGYNQPQHF. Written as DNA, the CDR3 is TGTGCCAGCACCACCCGGAGGGTGGGGTACAATCAGCCCCAGCATTTT.

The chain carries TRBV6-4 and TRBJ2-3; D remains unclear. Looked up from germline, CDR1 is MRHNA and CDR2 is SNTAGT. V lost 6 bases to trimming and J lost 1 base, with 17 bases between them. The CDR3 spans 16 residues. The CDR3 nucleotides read TGTGCCAGCAGCCCATTCCTAGGATCGGGCACAGATACGCAGTATTTT. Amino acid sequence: CASSPFLGSGTDTQYF.

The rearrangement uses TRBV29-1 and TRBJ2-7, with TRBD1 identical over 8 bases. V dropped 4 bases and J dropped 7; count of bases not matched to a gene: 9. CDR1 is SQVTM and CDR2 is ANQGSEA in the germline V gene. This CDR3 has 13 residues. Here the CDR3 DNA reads TGCAGCGTTGGGGTGACAGGGGACGGTGAGCAGTACTTC. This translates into CSVGVTGDGEQYF.

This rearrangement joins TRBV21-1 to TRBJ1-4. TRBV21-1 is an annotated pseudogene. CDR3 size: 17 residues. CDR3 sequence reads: CASSKEVSGATNEKLFF. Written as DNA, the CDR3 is TGTGCCAGCAGCAAAGAGGTTTCTGGAGCAACTAATGAAAAACTGTTTTTT.

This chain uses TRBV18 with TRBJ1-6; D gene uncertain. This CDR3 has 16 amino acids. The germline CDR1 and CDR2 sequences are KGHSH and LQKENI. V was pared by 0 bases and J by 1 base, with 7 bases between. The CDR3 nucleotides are TGTGCCAGCTCACCACCGTCGGGGTCCTATAATTCACCCCTCCACTTT. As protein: CASSPPSGSYNSPLHF.